What follows describes a single T cell receptor (beta chain). These data belong to a study of blood T cell repertoires in COVID-19. Overall study context: T cells, B-cell-depleted T cells, or PBMCs provided the cDNA or gDNA that served as material.

Authors' analysis steps: Scientists estimated how many nucleated cells there were by amplifying reference gene primers. The data were produced by immunoSEQ multiplex PCR, yet TCRdb's version contains in-frame clones alone and is incomplete. For V, J and clone size, that table is used; D and trimming come from the DNA. The data contain about 130,000 clones, more than 80% of them singletons. Sequencing used peripheral blood. This TCR derives from a woman older than 75 with COVID-19, enrolled during active disease.

CDR3 sequence reads: CATSGISGTYNEQFF. CDR3 nucleotide sequence: TGTGCCACCAGCGGTATTAGCGGCACCTACAATGAGCAGTTCTTC. The rearrangement links TRBV15 to TRBJ2-1, with a weak D call TRBD2 (6 bases). The CDR3 has 15 amino acids. Deletions cut 5 bases from V and 2 bases from J, with 13 bases between. Germline loops: CDR1 LNHNV, CDR2 YYDKDF (reference sequence).